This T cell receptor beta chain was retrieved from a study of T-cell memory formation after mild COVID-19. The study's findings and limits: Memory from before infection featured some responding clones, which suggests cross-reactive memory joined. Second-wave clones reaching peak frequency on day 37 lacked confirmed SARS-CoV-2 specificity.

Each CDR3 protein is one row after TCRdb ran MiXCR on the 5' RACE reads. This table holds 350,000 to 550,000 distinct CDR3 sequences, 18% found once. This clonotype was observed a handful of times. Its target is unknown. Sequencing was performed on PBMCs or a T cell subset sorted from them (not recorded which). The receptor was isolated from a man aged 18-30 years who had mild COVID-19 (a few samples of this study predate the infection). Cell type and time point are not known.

CDR3 sequence (DNA): TGTGCCAGCAGTTACGGTCAGGGGGGACCCAGCAATCAGCCCCAGCATTTT. Residues: CASSYGQGGPSNQPQHF. This rearrangement joins TRBV6-2 or TRBV6-3 to TRBJ1-5; 7 nucleotides agree with TRBD1. Germline assignment: CDR1 MNHEY and CDR2 SVGEGT. The CDR3 covers 17 residues. The V segment lost 2 bases and the J segment 1 base; nucleotides outside the gene matches: 8.